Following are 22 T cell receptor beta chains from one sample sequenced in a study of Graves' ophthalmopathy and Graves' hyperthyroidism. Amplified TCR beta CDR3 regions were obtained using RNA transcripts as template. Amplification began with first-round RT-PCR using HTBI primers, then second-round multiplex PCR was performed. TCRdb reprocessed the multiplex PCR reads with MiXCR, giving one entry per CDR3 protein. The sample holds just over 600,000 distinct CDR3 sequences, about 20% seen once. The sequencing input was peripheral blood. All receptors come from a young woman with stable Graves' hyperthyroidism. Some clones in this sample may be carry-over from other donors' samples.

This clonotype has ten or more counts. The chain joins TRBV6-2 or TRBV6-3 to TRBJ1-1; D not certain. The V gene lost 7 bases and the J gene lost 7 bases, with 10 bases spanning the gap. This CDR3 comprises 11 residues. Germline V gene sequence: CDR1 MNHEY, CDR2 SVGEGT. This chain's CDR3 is CASILEGEAFF. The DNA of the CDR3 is TGTGCCAGCATCTTGGAGGGTGAAGCTTTCTTT.

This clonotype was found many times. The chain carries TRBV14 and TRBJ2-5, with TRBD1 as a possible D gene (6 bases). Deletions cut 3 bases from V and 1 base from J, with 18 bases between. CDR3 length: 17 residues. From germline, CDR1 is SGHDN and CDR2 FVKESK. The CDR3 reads CASSHGMTGPFQETQYF. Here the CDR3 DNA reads TGTGCCAGCAGCCACGGCATGACAGGCCCCTTCCAAGAGACCCAGTACTTC.

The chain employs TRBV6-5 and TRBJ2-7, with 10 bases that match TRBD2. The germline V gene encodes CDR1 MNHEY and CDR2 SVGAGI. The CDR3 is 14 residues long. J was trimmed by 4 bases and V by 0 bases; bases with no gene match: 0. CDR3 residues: CASSYSTSGYEQYF. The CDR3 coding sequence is TGTGCCAGCAGTTACTCGACTAGCGGGTACGAGCAGTACTTC.

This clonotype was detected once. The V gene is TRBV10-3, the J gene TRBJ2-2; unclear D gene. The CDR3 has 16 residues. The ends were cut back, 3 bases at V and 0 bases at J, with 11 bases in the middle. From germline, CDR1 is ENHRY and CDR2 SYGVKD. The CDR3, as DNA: TGTGCCATCAGTGAACGCGGAAAGGCGAACACCGGGGAGCTGTTTTTT. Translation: CAISERGKANTGELFF.

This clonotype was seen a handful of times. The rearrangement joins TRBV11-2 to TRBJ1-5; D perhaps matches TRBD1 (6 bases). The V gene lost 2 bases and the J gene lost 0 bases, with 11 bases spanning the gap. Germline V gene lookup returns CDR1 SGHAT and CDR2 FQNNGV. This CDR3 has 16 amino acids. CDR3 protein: CASSLPRTVSNQPQHF. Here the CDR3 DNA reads TGTGCCAGCAGCTTACCTAGGACAGTTAGCAATCAGCCCCAGCATTTT.

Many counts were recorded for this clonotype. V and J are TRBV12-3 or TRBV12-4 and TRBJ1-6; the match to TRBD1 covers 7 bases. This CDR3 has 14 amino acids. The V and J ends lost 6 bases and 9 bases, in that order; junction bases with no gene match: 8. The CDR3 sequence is CASSLTGTGSPLHF. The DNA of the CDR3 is TGTGCCAGCAGCCTGACAGGGACGGGTTCACCCCTCCACTTT.

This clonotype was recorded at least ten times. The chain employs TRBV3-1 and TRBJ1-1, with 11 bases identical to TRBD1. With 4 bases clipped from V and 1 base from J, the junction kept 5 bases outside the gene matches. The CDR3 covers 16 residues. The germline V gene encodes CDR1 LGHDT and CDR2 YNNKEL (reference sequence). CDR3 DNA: TGTGCCAGCAGCCCAGGACAGGGGGCAGGGAACACTGAAGCTTTCTTT. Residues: CASSPGQGAGNTEAFF.

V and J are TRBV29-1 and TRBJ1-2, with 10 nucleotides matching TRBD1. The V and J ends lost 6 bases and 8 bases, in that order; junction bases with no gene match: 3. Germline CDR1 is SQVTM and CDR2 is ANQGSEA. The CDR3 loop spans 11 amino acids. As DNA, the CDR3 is TGCAGCGTCGGGACAGGGGAAGGCTACACCTTC. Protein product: CSVGTGEGYTF.

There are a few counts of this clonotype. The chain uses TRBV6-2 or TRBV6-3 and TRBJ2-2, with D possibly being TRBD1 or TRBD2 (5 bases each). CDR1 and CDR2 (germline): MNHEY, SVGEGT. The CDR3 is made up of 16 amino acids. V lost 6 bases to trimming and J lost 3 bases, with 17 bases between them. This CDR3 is CASSNKGWGYTGELFF. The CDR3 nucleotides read TGTGCCAGCAGCAACAAAGGGTGGGGGTACACCGGGGAGCTGTTTTTT.

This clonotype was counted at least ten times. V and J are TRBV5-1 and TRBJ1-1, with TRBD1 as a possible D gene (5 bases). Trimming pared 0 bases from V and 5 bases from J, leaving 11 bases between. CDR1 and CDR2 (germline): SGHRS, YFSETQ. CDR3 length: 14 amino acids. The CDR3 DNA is TGCGCCAGCAGCTTGGCCAGTGGGGGAACTGAAGCTTTCTTT. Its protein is CASSLASGGTEAFF.

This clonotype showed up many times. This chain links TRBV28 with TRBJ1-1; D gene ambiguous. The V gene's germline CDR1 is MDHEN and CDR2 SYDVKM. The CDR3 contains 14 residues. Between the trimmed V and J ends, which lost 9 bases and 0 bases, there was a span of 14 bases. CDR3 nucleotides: TGTGCCAGTCAAGAGTCCATTTTGAACACTGAAGCTTTCTTT. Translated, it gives CASQESILNTEAFF. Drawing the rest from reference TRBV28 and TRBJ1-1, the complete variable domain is DVKVTQSSRYLVKRTGEKVFLECVQDMDHENMFWYRQDPGLGLRLIYFSYDVKMKEKGDIPEGYSVSREKKERFSLILESASTNQTSMYLCASQESILNTEAFFGQGTRLTVV.

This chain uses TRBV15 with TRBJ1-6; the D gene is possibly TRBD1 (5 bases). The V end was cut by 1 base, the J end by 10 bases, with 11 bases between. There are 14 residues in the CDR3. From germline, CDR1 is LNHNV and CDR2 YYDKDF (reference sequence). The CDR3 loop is CATSRVGVSSPLHF. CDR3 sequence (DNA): TGTGCCACCAGCAGAGTGGGGGTTTCATCACCCCTCCACTTT.

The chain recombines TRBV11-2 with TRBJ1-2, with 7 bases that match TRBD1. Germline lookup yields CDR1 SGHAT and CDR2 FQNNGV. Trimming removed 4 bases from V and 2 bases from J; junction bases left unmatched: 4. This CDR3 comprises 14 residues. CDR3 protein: CASSWGQWNYGYTF. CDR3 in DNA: TGTGCCAGCAGCTGGGGACAGTGGAACTATGGCTACACCTTC.

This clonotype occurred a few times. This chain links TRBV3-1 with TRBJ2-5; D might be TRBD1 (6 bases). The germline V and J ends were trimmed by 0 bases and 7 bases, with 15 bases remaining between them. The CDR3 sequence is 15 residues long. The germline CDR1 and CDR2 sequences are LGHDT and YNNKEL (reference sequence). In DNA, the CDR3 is TGTGCCAGCAGCCAAGAAGCGACAGGTTTAAGGACCCAGTACTTC. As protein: CASSQEATGLRTQYF.

The CDR3 nucleotides are TGTGCCAGCAGCCGTGGACCGGCCACTGAAGCTTTCTTT. Translating gives CASSRGPATEAFF. The chain uses TRBV6-1 and TRBJ1-1; D is ambiguous. The germline CDR1 and CDR2 sequences are MNHNS and SASEGT. The length of the CDR3 is 13 residues. V was trimmed by 6 bases and J by 4 bases, leaving 12 bases between them.

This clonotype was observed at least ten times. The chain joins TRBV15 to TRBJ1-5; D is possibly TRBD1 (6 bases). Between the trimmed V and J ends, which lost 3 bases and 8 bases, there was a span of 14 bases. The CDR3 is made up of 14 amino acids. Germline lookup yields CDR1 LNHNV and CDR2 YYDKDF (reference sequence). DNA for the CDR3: TGTGCCACCAGCAGCGGGGGGCCGACTAAGCCCCAGCATTTT. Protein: CATSSGGPTKPQHF. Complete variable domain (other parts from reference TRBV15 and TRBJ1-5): DAMVIQNPRYQVTQFGKPVTLSCSQTLNHNVMYWYQQKSSQAPKLLFHYYDKDFNNEADTPDNFQSRRPNTSFCFLDIRSPGLGDTAMYLCATSSGGPTKPQHFGDGTRLSIL.

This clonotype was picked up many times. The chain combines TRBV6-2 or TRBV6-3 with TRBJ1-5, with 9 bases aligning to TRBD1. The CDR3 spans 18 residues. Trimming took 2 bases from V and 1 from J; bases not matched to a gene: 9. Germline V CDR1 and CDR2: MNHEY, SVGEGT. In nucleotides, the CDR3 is TGTGCCAGCAGTTACCGTGGGACAGGGAGTCCGAGCAATCAGCCCCAGCATTTT. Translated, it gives CASSYRGTGSPSNQPQHF.

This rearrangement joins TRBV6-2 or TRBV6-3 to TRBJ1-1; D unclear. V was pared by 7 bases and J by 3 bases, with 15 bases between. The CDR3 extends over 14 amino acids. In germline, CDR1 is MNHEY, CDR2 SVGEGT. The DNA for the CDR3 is TGTGCCAGCACCCCCCGGGCCGCTTACACTGAAGCTTTCTTT. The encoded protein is CASTPRAAYTEAFF.

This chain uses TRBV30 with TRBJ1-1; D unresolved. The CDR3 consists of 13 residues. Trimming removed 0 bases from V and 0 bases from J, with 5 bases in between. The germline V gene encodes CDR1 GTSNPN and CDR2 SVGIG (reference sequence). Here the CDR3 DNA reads TGTGCCTGGAGTGTTCACATGAACACTGAAGCTTTCTTT. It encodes CAWSVHMNTEAFF. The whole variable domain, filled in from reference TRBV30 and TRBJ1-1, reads SQTIHQWPATLVQPVGSPLSLECTVEGTSNPNLYWYRQAAGRGLQLLFYSVGIGQISSEVPQNLSASRPQDRQFILSSKKLLLSDSGFYLCAWSVHMNTEAFFGQGTRLTVV.

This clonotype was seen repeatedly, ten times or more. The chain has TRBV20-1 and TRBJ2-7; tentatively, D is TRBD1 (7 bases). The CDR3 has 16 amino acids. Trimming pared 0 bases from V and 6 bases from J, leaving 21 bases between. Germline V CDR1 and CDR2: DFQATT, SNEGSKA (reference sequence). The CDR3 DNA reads TGCAGTGCTAGAGATCCAGGGGGGTGGCGCGGCATCGAGCAGTACTTC. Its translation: CSARDPGGWRGIEQYF.

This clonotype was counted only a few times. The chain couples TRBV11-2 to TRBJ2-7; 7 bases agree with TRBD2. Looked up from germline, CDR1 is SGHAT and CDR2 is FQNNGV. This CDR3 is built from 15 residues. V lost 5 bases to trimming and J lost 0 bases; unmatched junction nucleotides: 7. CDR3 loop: CASSLTGGYSYEQYF. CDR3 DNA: TGTGCCAGCAGCCTCACCGGGGGGTACTCCTACGAGCAGTACTTC.

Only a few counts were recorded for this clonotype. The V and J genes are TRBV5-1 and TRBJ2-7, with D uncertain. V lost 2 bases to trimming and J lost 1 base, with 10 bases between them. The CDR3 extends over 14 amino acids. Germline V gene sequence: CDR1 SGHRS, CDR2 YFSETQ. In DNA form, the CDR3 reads TGCGCCAGCAGCTTTGCAGGTCCGTCCTACGAGCAGTACTTC. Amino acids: CASSFAGPSYEQYF.